This T cell receptor beta chain was documented in a study of shared clonotypes between healthy human individuals. This CDR3 region has 11 residues. Germline V gene sequence: CDR1 SGHAT, CDR2 FQNNGV. Measured with immunoSEQ multiplex PCR; TCRdb has only the in-frame clones, and not every one. The table records around 2,000,000 clones, 93% of them present only once. In the case of this clone: The antigen is not known. One end of the junction varies from germline; a read error may be responsible.

Whole-study results and caveats: In this cohort, only blood was sampled, and tissue repertoires likely differ.

In the naive CD8 group, cells lacked CD45RO and were positively selected for CCR7, so terminally differentiated effector memory CD45RA+ cells were left out. The clonotype comes from a young man in good health. Some clones in this sample may be carry-over from other donors' samples. The rearrangement joins TRBV11-2 to TRBJ2-7, with 8 bases matching TRBD2. Sequenced input: naive CD8+ T cells from PBMCs. The CDR3 DNA reads TGTGCCAGCAGCTTTCAAGGACTAGCCTTTTTC. Amino acid sequence: CASSFQGLAFF.